What follows are 32 T cell receptor beta chains derived from one specimen sequenced in a study of T-cell reconstitution after alpha-beta-depleted transplantation in children. During its preparation, the TCRbeta library received unique molecular identifiers. One entry per CDR3 protein results from TCRdb running MiXCR on the PCR reads. The sample shows about 980,000 distinct CDR3 sequences, about 29% of them seen only once. The sequences come from PBMCs, mostly from graft donor cells, collected 360 days after TCRalphabeta/CD19-depleted stem cell transplant. The receptor set was obtained from a boy under two years old who had a stem cell transplant for SCID, so the T cells may come from the graft donor.

The chain carries TRBV20-1 and TRBJ1-5, with D maybe TRBD1 (5 bases). The V end was cut by 0 bases, the J end by 3 bases, with 21 bases between. Looked up from germline, CDR1 is DFQATT and CDR2 is SNEGSKA (reference sequence). CDR3 length: 18 residues. As DNA, the CDR3 is TGCAGTGCTAGAGATACTGGCGGCTGGGGCATTGACAATCAGCCCCAGCATTTT. Protein sequence: CSARDTGGWGIDNQPQHF.

At least ten counts were recorded for this clonotype. The chain recombines TRBV9 with TRBJ2-3; 14 bases agree with TRBD2. V was pared by 3 bases and J by 6 bases, with 6 bases of the junction left unmatched. The CDR3 is made up of 16 amino acids. The germline CDR1 and CDR2 sequences are SGDLS and YYNGEE. This CDR3 is CASSAGLAGGQDTQYF. DNA of the CDR3: TGTGCCAGCAGCGCCGGACTAGCGGGGGGACAGGATACGCAGTATTTT.

This chain joins TRBV7-7 and TRBJ2-3; D not resolved. CDR1 is SSHAT and CDR2 is FNYEAQ in the germline V gene (reference sequence). The V gene lost 5 bases and the J gene lost 5 bases, with 20 bases spanning the gap. There are 16 residues in the CDR3. CDR3 in amino acids: CASSPLSAGERDTQYF. The CDR3 DNA follows: TGTGCCAGCAGCCCATTGTCGGCAGGCGAGAGAGATACGCAGTATTTT.

V gene TRBV5-5 combines with J gene TRBJ2-1, with 7 bases aligning to TRBD1. Germline assignment: CDR1 SGHKS and CDR2 YYEKEE (reference sequence). V was pared by 4 bases and J by 5 bases, with 9 bases of the junction left unmatched. This CDR3 contains 15 residues. DNA for the CDR3: TGTGCCAGCAGCAATAGACAGGGAAGGAACAATGAGCAGTTCTTC. As protein: CASSNRQGRNNEQFF.

The genes are TRBV4-1 and TRBJ2-7; D possibly corresponds to TRBD1 (7 bases). Germline V lookup: CDR1 MGHRA, CDR2 YSYEKL. V lost 1 base to trimming and J lost 1 base, with 14 bases between them. The CDR3 is 16 residues long. CDR3 in DNA: TGCGCCAGCAGCCAAGCAATAGCAGGGGGGTCCTACGAGCAGTACTTC. The encoded protein is CASSQAIAGGSYEQYF.

The chain joins TRBV20-1 to TRBJ2-6; tentatively, D is TRBD1 (6 bases). Germline V gene sequence: CDR1 DFQATT, CDR2 SNEGSKA (reference sequence). V was pared by 2 bases and J by 0 bases, with 8 bases between. The CDR3 is 15 residues long. CDR3 nucleotide sequence: TGCAGTGCTAGACGGACAGCCTCTGGGGCCAACGTCCTGACTTTC. Translation gives CSARRTASGANVLTF.

The sample holds one count of this clonotype. The rearrangement links TRBV27 to TRBJ2-7; possible D gene TRBD1, 7 bases. V gave up 3 bases and J gave up 3 bases, with 15 bases separating them. Germline CDR1 is MNHEY and CDR2 is SMNVEV (reference sequence). The CDR3 consists of 15 residues. The CDR3 here is CASSFTGEVGYEQYF. CDR3 in DNA: TGTGCCAGCAGTTTTACAGGGGAGGTGGGCTACGAGCAGTACTTC.

This clonotype was recorded a few times. The chain combines TRBV7-3 with TRBJ2-1; TRBD2 aligns across 9 bases. V lost 3 bases, J lost 4 bases, and 7 bases stayed unmatched. The CDR3 totals 16 residues. The germline gives CDR1 SGHTA, CDR2 FQGTGA. The CDR3: CASSLGTSGRYNEQFF. The CDR3 DNA reads as TGTGCCAGCAGCTTGGGTACTAGCGGGCGGTACAATGAGCAGTTCTTC.

V usage is TRBV13 and J usage is TRBJ2-5; D is unresolved. The CDR3 has 12 amino acids. V gave up 4 bases and J gave up 13 bases, with 16 bases separating them. Germline CDR1 PRHDT, CDR2 FYEKMQ (reference sequence). The DNA of the CDR3 is TGTGCCAGCAGCTCCCCGGATCGGTCCAGGTACTTC. It encodes CASSSPDRSRYF.

V usage is TRBV5-6 and J usage is TRBJ2-1, with 10 bases aligning to TRBD1. The CDR3 extends over 16 amino acids. The V gene's germline CDR1 is SGHDT and CDR2 YYEEEE. Losses at the gene ends were 4 bases for V and 3 bases for J; bases not matched to a gene: 7. The CDR3: CASSPRTGGGYNEQFF. The CDR3 region has the DNA TGTGCCAGCAGCCCAAGGACAGGGGGGGGCTACAATGAGCAGTTCTTC.

This clonotype occurred a few times. Mismatch with germline at one junction end may stem from a read error. The V call is TRBV12-3 or TRBV12-4, the J call TRBJ1-5; tentatively, D is TRBD1 (6 bases). This CDR3 is 15 amino acids long. CDR3 nucleotides: TGTGCCAGCAGTTTTATGTGGGGGGGCAAACAGCCCCAGCATTTT. Translated: CASSFMWGGKQPQHF.

This clonotype came up once. V usage is TRBV19 and J usage is TRBJ2-1, with D possibly matching TRBD2 (5 bases). CDR1 is LNHDA, CDR2 SQIVND, per germline (reference sequence). The CDR3 totals 14 residues. V was shortened by 3 bases and J by 13 bases, with 19 bases between the two germline ends. DNA for the CDR3: TGTGCCAGTAGTATCGGGGTTTTGCCCGTGGGTCAGTTCTTC. Protein sequence: CASSIGVLPVGQFF.

This clonotype was counted only a few times. The rearrangement joins TRBV6-5 to TRBJ2-3; TRBD2 aligns across 7 bases. V lost 2 bases to trimming and J lost 6 bases; unmatched junction nucleotides: 5. This CDR3 contains 14 residues. CDR1 is MNHEY and CDR2 is SVGAGI in the germline V gene. CDR3 residues: CASSYVLAGDTQYF. CDR3 DNA sequence: TGTGCCAGCAGTTACGTATTAGCGGGCGATACGCAGTATTTT.

Ten or more counts support this clonotype. The J gene is TRBJ1-1, the V gene TRBV20-1; TRBD1 matches 10 bases. The germline CDR1 and CDR2 sequences are DFQATT and SNEGSKA (reference sequence). This CDR3 region has 12 residues. Trimming at V came to 5 bases and at J to 5 bases, leaving 2 bases not matched to a gene. The CDR3 sequence: CSAWTGGTEAFF. The CDR3 DNA sequence: TGCAGTGCTTGGACAGGGGGGACTGAAGCTTTCTTT.

This clonotype was found a few times. V and J are TRBV7-8 and TRBJ2-1; no reliable D call. The V and J ends lost 0 bases and 2 bases respectively, with 11 bases between them. This CDR3 contains 16 residues. Per germline, CDR1 SGHVS and CDR2 FQNEAQ. The CDR3, as DNA: TGTGCCAGCAGCTTAGCGTTGGGGATCCCCTACAATGAGCAGTTCTTC. This gives the protein CASSLALGIPYNEQFF.

On this clonotype itself: At one boundary the junction diverges from the germline segment, which might be a read error. The rearrangement joins TRBV4-2 to TRBJ1-4; unclear D gene. The germline V gene encodes CDR1 LGHNA and CDR2 YNFKEQ. CDR3 length equals 12 residues. The CDR3 DNA is TGTGCCAGCAGACGTTCTAAGGAAAAACTGTTTTTT. Residues: CASRRSKEKLFF.

This clonotype is a singleton in its sample. The chain couples TRBV12-3 or TRBV12-4 to TRBJ2-5, with a weak D call TRBD2 (6 bases). There are 15 residues in the CDR3. V lost 1 base and J 4 bases, leaving 13 bases between the germline ends. This chain's CDR3 is CASSLGGGRIETQYF. DNA for the CDR3: TGTGCCAGCAGTTTAGGAGGAGGGCGGATAGAGACCCAGTACTTC.

The chain carries TRBV5-1 and TRBJ2-7; 8 bases agree with TRBD2. CDR1 is SGHRS, CDR2 YFSETQ, per germline. The junction had 10 bases not matched to a gene; V was cut back by 0 bases and J by 5 bases. CDR3 length: 16 residues. CDR3 amino acids: CASSLDGGGNLNEQYF. In DNA, the CDR3 is TGCGCCAGCAGCTTGGATGGCGGGGGGAACCTTAACGAGCAGTACTTC.

This clonotype was picked up many times. V and J are TRBV9 and TRBJ2-2; no definite D call. The ends were cut back, 2 bases at V and 7 bases at J, with 12 bases in the middle. There are 14 residues in the CDR3. CDR1 and CDR2 (germline): SGDLS, YYNGEE. CDR3 region: CASSVDDFGGELFF. The DNA for the CDR3 is TGTGCCAGCAGCGTGGATGATTTCGGCGGGGAGCTGTTTTTT.

In its sample, this clonotype was seen a few times. V and J are TRBV7-2 and TRBJ2-2, with D perhaps TRBD1 or TRBD2 (6 bases each). This CDR3 region has 14 residues. Per germline, CDR1 SGHTA and CDR2 FQGNSA. Trimming took 2 bases from V and 6 from J, leaving 10 bases between them. For the CDR3, the DNA is TGTGCCAGCAGCTTACACAGGGAGGCCGGGGAGCTGTTTTTT. Its translation is CASSLHREAGELFF.

The sample holds a few counts of this clonotype. This chain connects TRBV10-3 to TRBJ2-5; possibly TRBD1 for D (6 bases). V was trimmed by 8 bases and J by 5 bases, leaving 12 bases between them. CDR3 length: 12 amino acids. Per the germline V gene, CDR1 is ENHRY and CDR2 is SYGVKD. CDR3: CAISTGSETQYF. The CDR3 DNA sequence: TGTGCCATCTCGACAGGTTCCGAGACCCAGTACTTC.

J is TRBJ1-1 and V is TRBV10-3; 7 bases map to TRBD1. CDR3 length: 14 residues. Trimming cost V 7 bases and J 1 base; bases outside gene matches: 6. Per germline, CDR1 ENHRY and CDR2 SYGVKD. This CDR3 is CAIKGAISNTEAFF. The CDR3 DNA sequence: TGTGCCATCAAGGGGGCAATTTCGAACACTGAAGCTTTCTTT.

A few counts support this clonotype. This rearrangement joins TRBV20-1 to TRBJ2-1, with no clear D. CDR1 and CDR2 from the germline V gene are DFQATT and SNEGSKA (reference sequence). The CDR3 is 11 amino acids. Trimming removed 3 bases from V and 6 bases from J, with 6 bases in between. The CDR3 here is CSASFGNEQFF. DNA for the CDR3: TGCAGTGCTAGTTTCGGCAATGAGCAGTTCTTC.

This rearrangement joins TRBV6-2 or TRBV6-3 to TRBJ2-1; TRBD2 is a possible D gene (6 bases). Germline values: CDR1 MNHEY, CDR2 SVGEGT. This CDR3 contains 14 residues. Deletions cut 4 bases from V and 3 bases from J, with 10 bases between. CDR3 in DNA: TGTGCCAGCAGTTTATTAGCGGACTACAATGAGCAGTTCTTC. Amino acid sequence: CASSLLADYNEQFF.

A few counts support this clonotype. The chain joins TRBV21-1 to TRBJ2-1; TRBD1 is taken as the D call from the table, unchecked against the DNA. TRBV21-1 is tagged as a pseudogene. This CDR3 comprises 17 residues. This chain's CDR3 is CASSSRTGKCAYNEQFF. The CDR3 nucleotides read TGTGCCAGCAGCTCCCGGACAGGGAAGTGCGCCTACAATGAGCAGTTCTTC.

This clonotype was detected a few times. The rearrangement uses TRBV7-2 and TRBJ2-5; D call uncertain. The length of the CDR3 is 15 residues. Germline lookup yields CDR1 SGHTA and CDR2 FQGNSA. V was pared by 2 bases and J by 7 bases, with 17 bases between. This chain's CDR3 is CASSLSLLPSGTQYF. The CDR3 region has the DNA TGTGCCAGCAGCTTAAGCCTCCTTCCCTCTGGGACCCAGTACTTC.

This chain uses TRBV7-9 with TRBJ1-3; D remains ambiguous. Deletions cut 6 bases from V and 4 bases from J, with 16 bases between. The germline CDR1 and CDR2 sequences are SEHNR and FQNEAQ (reference sequence). The CDR3 extends over 15 amino acids. The CDR3: CASSSVAEAGNTIYF. The CDR3 coding sequence is TGTGCCAGCAGTTCGGTTGCTGAGGCCGGAAACACCATATATTTT.

The chain carries TRBV10-1 and TRBJ2-1; the D is unclear. V lost 0 bases, J lost 7 bases, and 13 bases lay in between. From germline, CDR1 is WNHNN and CDR2 SYGVQD (reference sequence). The length of the CDR3 is 15 residues. CDR3 nucleotide sequence: TGCGCCAGCAGTGAGTCCGGGCCTCCTCGGAATGAGCAGTTCTTC. This translates into CASSESGPPRNEQFF.

The chain is built from TRBV12-3 or TRBV12-4 and TRBJ1-2; TRBD1 is a possible D gene (6 bases). This CDR3 spans 12 amino acids. Trimming cost V 8 bases and J 4 bases, with 11 bases left between them. CDR3 sequence reads: CASADRSYGYTF. Here the CDR3 DNA reads TGTGCCAGCGCTGACAGGAGCTATGGCTACACCTTC.

This clonotype has just a few counts. This chain links TRBV5-1 with TRBJ1-2; D is possibly TRBD1 (6 bases). Looked up from germline, CDR1 is SGHRS and CDR2 is YFSETQ. V dropped 1 base and J dropped 2 bases, with 9 bases sitting between them. The CDR3 contains 14 residues. Here the CDR3 reads CASSLIQGNYGYTF. The DNA for the CDR3 is TGCGCCAGCAGCTTGATTCAGGGGAACTATGGCTACACCTTC.

V gene TRBV5-8 combines with J gene TRBJ2-1; D gene unclear. The CDR3 has 13 residues. Per the germline V gene, CDR1 is SGHTS and CDR2 is YDEGEE. With 0 bases removed from V and 8 bases from J, the gap between germline ends came to 9 bases. The CDR3 protein is CASSLGRGDEQFF. In nucleotides, the CDR3 is TGTGCCAGCAGCTTGGGGAGAGGCGATGAGCAGTTCTTC. The whole variable domain, remainder taken from reference TRBV5-8 and TRBJ2-1, is EAGVTQSPTHLIKTRGQQATLRCSPISGHTSVYWYQQALGLGLQFLLWYDEGEERNRGNFPPRFSGRQFPNYSSELNVNALELEDSALYLCASSLGRGDEQFFGPGTRLTVL.

This clonotype was observed at least ten times. The chain recombines TRBV12-3 or TRBV12-4 with TRBJ2-1; 9 nucleotides align to TRBD1. The CDR3 has 13 amino acids. Trimming removed 5 bases from V and 7 bases from J; junction bases left unmatched: 3. In DNA, the CDR3 is TGTGCCAGCAGTCCGGGGACAGGGAATGAGCAGTTCTTC. It codes for CASSPGTGNEQFF.